This T cell receptor beta chain was sequenced during a study of blood T cells in healthy people across ages. Study-level background: About one barcoded beta molecule was captured per two T cells (by template switching). Points from the study as a whole: When set beside aged donors, long-lived donors presented more naive CD4+ cells and higher diversity.

A second about 6 to 12 cycle PCR used barcoded and J-beta primers. Individual samples furnished no less than 3 million CDR3-containing paired-end reads apiece. TCRdb re-called the 5' RACE reads through MiXCR, storing one row per CDR3 protein. Seen here are some 1.5 million distinct CDR3 sequences, roughly 27% observed once, and the top ten hold 7.7%. A note on this clonotype: Antigen specificity is unknown.

The CDR3 sequence is 15 residues long. Trimming took off 1 base at V and 6 bases at J, with 13 bases between the two ends. Source material: blood. This receptor was obtained from a woman aged 25 to 39 in good health. The chain has TRBV12-3 or TRBV12-4 and TRBJ1-5, with TRBD1 as a possible D gene (6 bases). The CDR3 DNA follows: TGTGCCAGCAGTTTAGGTACGGGGGGCGGTCAGCCCCAGCATTTT. It encodes CASSLGTGGGQPQHF.